The T cell receptor (beta chain) under discussion was sequenced for a study of graft-versus-host responses after intestinal transplantation. Study at large: Tacrolimus plus steroids were given to all recipients for about 3 years, preceded by anti-thymocyte globulin induction.

Only a few counts were recorded for this clone. The antigen is undetermined. Study outcomes and limitations: Recipient bone marrow held GvH clones, some seen earlier in ileum or blood.

V lost 0 bases and J lost 0, with 8 bases in between. CDR3 length: 15 residues. From germline, CDR1 is MNHNY and CDR2 SVGAGI (reference sequence). TCRdb's copy holds only in-frame clones and misses some; the assay was immunoSEQ multiplex PCR. The sample records 50,000 to 55,000 clones, 89% being singletons. This rearrangement joins TRBV6-6 to TRBJ1-1; D gene uncertain. This sample comprised unstimulated CD4+ T cells sorted from spleen or lymph node cells, obtained before transplant. The sequence derives from a human donor who was the organ donor for an intestinal transplant. CDR3 residues: CASSYSSGVNTEAFF. The CDR3 bases are TGTGCCAGCAGTTACTCCTCCGGGGTGAACACTGAAGCTTTCTTT.